This T cell receptor beta chain was identified in a study of naive and memory T cell subsets. Amplification of ligated cDNA took four PCR rounds with SP2 and nested alpha and beta constant primers. From the 5' RACE reads, TCRdb called clonotypes with MiXCR, one entry per CDR3 protein. The sample has roughly 56,000 distinct CDR3 sequences, approximately 6.6% seen once; the top ten hold around 9.6%. This clonotype was observed many times. Its antigen remains unidentified. A UMI-containing oligonucleotide was joined by 3' ligation to the TCR cDNA template. Unsorted total RNA, about 1 to 1000 ng, was DNase treated before reverse transcription. Study-level findings and limits: TCR transcript changes with activation or differentiation may affect this RNA method.

The CDR3 runs to 15 residues. With 3 bases removed from V and 3 bases from J, the gap between germline ends came to 13 bases. CDR1 SGHAT and CDR2 FQNNGV come from the germline V gene. The chain combines TRBV11-2 with TRBJ2-3, with TRBD2 as a possible D gene (5 bases). The sequence derives from a male donor in good health. Here the CDR3 reads CASSFPPLGTDTQYF. Here the CDR3 DNA reads TGTGCCAGCAGCTTCCCACCACTAGGAACAGATACGCAGTATTTT.